This TCR beta chain was sequenced for a study of shared clonotypes between healthy human individuals. Study-wide points: Some naive CD4 clonotypes, around 5%, turned up in common across a handful of donors.

Only CD45RO-negative cells positively selected for CCR7 counted as naive CD8 cells, so terminally differentiated effector memory CD45RA+ cells were excluded. Each sample came from a Caucasian adult donor living in Nashville, Tennessee. On this clone itself: Antigen specificity is unknown.

CDR1 and CDR2 from the germline V gene are SGHDT and YYEEEE. V gave up 3 bases and J gave up 1 base, with 20 bases separating them. There are 18 residues in the CDR3. On sorted subsets, replicate PCRs used 150 to 250 ng DNA, or some 28,000 T cell genomes. Per the original data handling: Junction-only sequences without quality scores were provided by ImmunoSEQ, so filtering was different. TCRdb's table, derived via immunoSEQ multiplex PCR, lists solely in-frame clones and lacks some. That table furnishes V, J and clone size, whereas the DNA furnished D and trimming. The sample yields fewer than 850,000 clones, roughly 96% seen once.

The origin of this receptor is a man younger than 40 in good health. What was sequenced was naive CD8+ T cells sorted from blood. The chain combines TRBV5-6 with TRBJ2-1; possibly TRBD2 for D (6 bases). CDR3 residues: CASSWGVSGEGSYNEQFF. DNA for the CDR3: TGTGCCAGCAGCTGGGGGGTAAGCGGAGAAGGGTCCTACAATGAGCAGTTCTTC.